This entry lists 26 T cell receptor beta chains sequenced from one sample in a study of blood T cell repertoires in COVID-19. Data came from immunoSEQ multiplex PCR; TCRdb stores just in-frame clones and leaves some out. In the table there are 150,000 or so clones, about 85% of which are singletons. Input material: peripheral blood. These TCRs come from a man aged 60 to 75 with COVID-19, enrolled during active disease.

The J gene is TRBJ2-2, the V gene TRBV2, with TRBD1 matching 7 bases. Losses at the gene ends were 6 bases for V and 6 bases for J; bases not matched to a gene: 7. CDR1 is SNHLY, CDR2 FYNNEI, per germline. The CDR3 length is 14 residues. CDR3 loop: CASRGQPTAGELFF. The CDR3 DNA follows: TGTGCCAGCAGGGGACAGCCTACCGCCGGGGAGCTGTTTTTT.

The chain carries TRBV19 and TRBJ2-2, with D possibly being TRBD1 (5 bases). The CDR3 has 14 amino acids. The ends were cut back, 3 bases at V and 5 bases at J, with 10 bases in the middle. Germline assignment: CDR1 LNHDA and CDR2 SQIVND (reference sequence). DNA for the CDR3: TGTGCCAGTAGTATGGGGCCAGGAACCGGGGAGCTGTTTTTT. Its translation is CASSMGPGTGELFF.

This clone was seen a handful of times. The chain has TRBV6-5 and TRBJ2-7; possible D gene TRBD2, 6 bases. The V gene lost 10 bases and the J gene lost 5 bases, with 12 bases spanning the gap. The germline gives CDR1 MNHEY, CDR2 SVGAGI. This CDR3 is built from 11 residues. CDR3 residues: CATREVDEQYF. CDR3 DNA sequence: TGTGCCACGAGGGAGGTAGACGAGCAGTACTTC.

V is TRBV2 and J is TRBJ2-1; possibly TRBD2 for D (5 bases). The CDR3 is made up of 14 amino acids. Germline lookup yields CDR1 SNHLY and CDR2 FYNNEI. Between the trimmed V and J ends, which lost 8 bases and 0 bases, there was a span of 11 bases. DNA of the CDR3: TGTGCCAGCGCGAGCGGACGCTCCTACAATGAGCAGTTCTTC. This translates into CASASGRSYNEQFF.

On this clone itself: At one end, the junction sequence differs from germline, possibly due to a read error. This sequence joins TRBV7-9 and TRBJ1-1, with TRBD1 matching 9 bases. Germline CDR1 and CDR2: SEHNR and FQNEAQ (reference sequence). The CDR3 contains 15 residues. The CDR3 sequence is CASSLRTGVKTEAFF. CDR3 coding DNA: TGTGCCAGCAGCCTACGGACAGGGGTGAAAACTGAAGCTTTCTTT.

This chain uses TRBV5-1 with TRBJ2-2; TRBD2 matches at 8 bases. Unmatched junction bases numbered 6, after V lost 4 bases and J lost 7 bases. The CDR3 is 14 residues long. CDR1 is SGHRS, CDR2 YFSETQ, per germline. CDR3 coding DNA: TGCGCCAGCAGCGGGACTAGGGGGGACGGGGAGCTGTTTTTT. This sequence encodes CASSGTRGDGELFF.

The chain joins TRBV7-2 to TRBJ2-4; 8 nucleotides agree with TRBD1. This CDR3 is 15 amino acids long. The V gene end was trimmed by 1 base and the J gene end by 7 bases; junction bases not matched to a gene: 6. The germline V gene encodes CDR1 SGHTA and CDR2 FQGNSA. The CDR3 sequence: CASSLGQGAFNIQYF. The CDR3 DNA reads as TGTGCCAGCAGCTTAGGTCAGGGGGCGTTTAACATTCAGTACTTC.

V usage is TRBV28 and J usage is TRBJ1-5; D is unresolved. The CDR3 is made up of 16 amino acids. In germline, CDR1 is MDHEN, CDR2 SYDVKM. Between the trimmed V and J ends, which lost 6 bases and 0 bases, there was a span of 15 bases. In DNA, the CDR3 is TGTGCCAGCAGACTCCCTTTACACAGTAGCAATCAGCCCCAGCATTTT. Translating gives CASRLPLHSSNQPQHF.

J is TRBJ1-4 and V is TRBV19; TRBD1 might be the D (5 bases). Germline V CDR1 and CDR2: LNHDA, SQIVND (reference sequence). Trimming cost V 4 bases and J 7 bases, with 13 bases left between them. The CDR3 is 14 residues long. CDR3 region: CASSTDRRSEKLFF. The CDR3, as DNA: TGTGCCAGTAGTACCGACAGAAGAAGTGAAAAACTGTTTTTT.

This chain links TRBV23-1 with TRBJ1-5, with a possible D match to TRBD1 (5 bases). TRBV23-1 is an ORF for which the function is uncertain. V lost 0 bases and J lost 5, with 14 bases in between. The CDR3 has 16 residues. CDR3 bases: TGCGCCAGCAGTCAATCTATCTCCAGCAGGGATCAGCCCCAGCATTTT. Translated: CASSQSISSRDQPQHF.

This clone was seen a single time. Its ends do not fully match the called genes, so a read error is possible. The chain uses TRBV6-1 and TRBJ1-5; D is undetermined. The CDR3 is 14 amino acids. Per germline, CDR1 MNHNS and CDR2 SASEGT. CDR3 sequence (DNA): TGTGCCAGCACTGAAATGAGCAGCAATCAGCCCCAGCATTTT. Encoded protein: CASTEMSSNQPQHF.

The rearrangement joins TRBV10-2 to TRBJ1-5; TRBD1 is a possible D gene (5 bases). The CDR3 covers 13 residues. CDR1 and CDR2 from the germline V gene are WSHSY and SAAADI. The V gene lost 3 bases and the J gene lost 2 bases, with 5 bases spanning the gap. The CDR3 DNA reads as TGCGCCAGCAGTGAAGGGGGCAATCAGCCCCAGCATTTT. Its translation: CASSEGGNQPQHF.

This clone was seen once. The rearrangement links TRBV6-5 to TRBJ1-2; TRBD1 might be the D (5 bases). The CDR3 is made up of 14 amino acids. The germline V and J ends were trimmed by 9 bases and 2 bases, with 16 bases remaining between them. Germline assignment: CDR1 MNHEY and CDR2 SVGAGI. The DNA for the CDR3 is TGTGCCAGTAAGGACAATTTGGGGAACTATGGCTACACCTTC. Translating it yields CASKDNLGNYGYTF.

This rearrangement joins TRBV20-1 to TRBJ1-5; the match to TRBD1 covers 8 bases. Germline lookup yields CDR1 DFQATT and CDR2 SNEGSKA (reference sequence). This CDR3 comprises 17 residues. Trimming cost V 3 bases and J 3 bases; bases outside gene matches: 13. The CDR3 region is CSASANPGQALNQPQHF. The DNA for the CDR3 is TGCAGTGCTAGTGCTAACCCGGGACAGGCCCTCAATCAGCCCCAGCATTTT.

The chain has TRBV5-1 and TRBJ1-5; 8 bases fit TRBD1. Germline assignment: CDR1 SGHRS and CDR2 YFSETQ. J lost 1 base, V lost 4 bases, and 7 bases had no gene match. The CDR3 sequence is 16 residues long. CDR3 in amino acids: CASSLGTGGSNQPQHF. CDR3 bases: TGCGCCAGCAGCCTAGGGACAGGTGGAAGCAATCAGCCCCAGCATTTT.

The V call is TRBV7-9, the J call TRBJ2-2; D call uncertain. Trimming stripped 6 bases from V and 8 bases from J, with 10 bases between. The CDR3 runs 12 residues. From germline, CDR1 is SEHNR and CDR2 FQNEAQ (reference sequence). CDR3 sequence reads: CASSPLLGELFF. The CDR3 DNA sequence: TGTGCCAGCAGTCCACTACTTGGGGAGCTGTTTTTT.

The chain combines TRBV3-1 (or the pseudogene TRBV3-2) with TRBJ1-1; D unclear. The V gene lost 2 bases and the J gene lost 10 bases, with 11 bases spanning the gap. The CDR3 is 12 residues long. CDR1 and CDR2 (germline): LGHDT, YNNKEL (reference sequence). As DNA, the CDR3 is TGTGCCAGCAGCCAAACGGGAAGGGCAGCTTTCTTT. As protein: CASSQTGRAAFF.

This sequence joins TRBV13 and TRBJ2-3, with TRBD1 as a possible D gene (5 bases). Germline V CDR1 and CDR2: PRHDT, FYEKMQ (reference sequence). The CDR3 has 15 residues. Trimming removed 5 bases from V and 2 bases from J, with 14 bases in between. The CDR3, as DNA: TGTGCCAGCAGCCTCCGACAGATCCTCACAGATACGCAGTATTTT. Translated, it gives CASSLRQILTDTQYF.

The CDR3 DNA reads TGTGCCAGCAGCTTGGTTAGGGACTTGACTCTACCCGATGAGCAGTTCTTC. This translates into CASSLVRDLTLPDEQFF. The chain couples TRBV5-8 to TRBJ2-1; tentative D call: TRBD2 (6 bases). The CDR3 sequence is 17 residues long. V was shortened by 0 bases and J by 8 bases, with 21 bases between the two germline ends. Germline CDR1 is SGHTS and CDR2 is YDEGEE. The variable domain in full, completed from reference TRBV5-8 and TRBJ2-1, reads EAGVTQSPTHLIKTRGQQATLRCSPISGHTSVYWYQQALGLGLQFLLWYDEGEERNRGNFPPRFSGRQFPNYSSELNVNALELEDSALYLCASSLVRDLTLPDEQFFGPGTRLTVL.

This rearrangement joins TRBV5-6 to TRBJ1-1; D remains ambiguous. Germline CDR1 SGHDT, CDR2 YYEEEE. Trimming shortened V by 0 bases and J by 5 bases, and 17 bases separated the two germline ends. The length of the CDR3 is 16 residues. CDR3 amino acids: CASSLGYISPWTEAFF. The CDR3 DNA reads as TGTGCCAGCAGCTTGGGCTATATAAGTCCATGGACTGAAGCTTTCTTT.

The CDR3 spells CASSFGGASNSPLHF. The CDR3 nucleotides read TGTGCCAGCAGTTTTGGGGGGGCGAGCAATTCACCCCTCCACTTT. This sequence joins TRBV28 and TRBJ1-6; D is possibly TRBD1 (6 bases). The germline V gene has CDR1 MDHEN and CDR2 SYDVKM. This CDR3 spans 15 amino acids. Trimming removed 3 bases at V and 7 bases at J, with 13 bases between.

The chain carries TRBV24-1 and TRBJ2-1, with 13 bases that match TRBD2. Germline V gives CDR1 KGHDR, CDR2 SFDVKD. The CDR3 loop spans 19 amino acids. With V trimmed by 3 bases and J by 0 bases, 7 bases remained unmatched. The CDR3 DNA sequence: TGTGCCACCAGTGATAGGACTAGCGGGAGCCCAAGCTCCTACAATGAGCAGTTCTTC. Amino acids: CATSDRTSGSPSSYNEQFF.

V is TRBV27 and J is TRBJ1-2; 10 positions match TRBD1. The germline V gene has CDR1 MNHEY and CDR2 SMNVEV (reference sequence). V lost 4 bases, J lost 4 bases, and 3 bases stayed unmatched. This CDR3 spans 14 amino acids. CDR3 amino acids: CASSYRTGGYGYTF. CDR3 nucleotides: TGTGCCAGCAGTTATAGGACAGGGGGCTATGGCTACACCTTC.

The rearrangement joins TRBV27 to TRBJ1-3, with D possibly being TRBD1 (5 bases). V lost 3 bases to trimming and J lost 9 bases, with 15 bases between them. Germline CDR1 is MNHEY and CDR2 is SMNVEV (reference sequence). This CDR3 is 14 amino acids long. CDR3 region: CASSFRAGWSTIYF. The CDR3 nucleotides are TGTGCCAGCAGTTTTCGGGCAGGGTGGAGCACCATATATTTT.

The chain joins TRBV7-2 to TRBJ2-5; the match to TRBD2 covers 7 bases. V lost 1 base to trimming and J lost 1 base; unmatched junction nucleotides: 6. The CDR3 totals 16 residues. Germline CDR1 SGHTA, CDR2 FQGNSA. CDR3 region: CASSLVGLAVQETQYF. The CDR3 nucleotides are TGTGCCAGCAGCTTAGTAGGGCTAGCGGTCCAAGAGACCCAGTACTTC. The variable domain in full, with the rest retrieved from reference TRBV7-2 and TRBJ2-5, is GAGVSQSPSNKVTEKGKDVELRCDPISGHTALYWYRQSLGQGLEFLIYFQGNSAPDKSGLPSDRFSAERTGGSVSTLTIQRTQQEDSAVYLCASSLVGLAVQETQYFGPGTRLLVL.

This clone was found once. The chain carries TRBV5-4 and TRBJ2-5; D is possibly TRBD2 (6 bases). CDR3 length: 18 residues. Germline V gene lookup returns CDR1 SGHNT and CDR2 YYREEE (reference sequence). The V and J ends lost 3 bases and 5 bases respectively, with 26 bases between them. The CDR3: CASSSGALGPRPRETQYF. CDR3 nucleotide sequence: TGTGCCAGCAGCTCGGGAGCATTAGGACCCCGCCCGCGGGAGACCCAGTACTTC.